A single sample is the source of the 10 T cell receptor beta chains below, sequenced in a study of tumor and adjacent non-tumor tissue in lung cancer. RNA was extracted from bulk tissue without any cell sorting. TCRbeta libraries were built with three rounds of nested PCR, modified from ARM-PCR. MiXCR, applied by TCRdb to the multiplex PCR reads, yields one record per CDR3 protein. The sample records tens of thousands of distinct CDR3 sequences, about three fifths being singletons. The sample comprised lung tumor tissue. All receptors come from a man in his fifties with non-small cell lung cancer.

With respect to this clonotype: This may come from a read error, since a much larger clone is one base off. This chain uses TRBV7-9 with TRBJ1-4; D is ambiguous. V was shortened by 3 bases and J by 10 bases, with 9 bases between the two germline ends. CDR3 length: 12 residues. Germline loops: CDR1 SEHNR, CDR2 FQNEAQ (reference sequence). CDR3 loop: CASSLRTGKLFF. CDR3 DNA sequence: TGTGCCAGCAGCTTGAGGACGGGAAAACTGTTTTTT.

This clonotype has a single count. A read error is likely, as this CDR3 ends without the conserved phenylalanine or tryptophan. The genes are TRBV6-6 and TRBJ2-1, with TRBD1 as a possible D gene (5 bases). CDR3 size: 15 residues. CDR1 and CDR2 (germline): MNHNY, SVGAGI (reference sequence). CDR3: CANSSLQGGDNEQFL. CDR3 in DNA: TGTGCCAACAGTTCCCTCCAGGGCGGAGACAATGAACAGTTCTTA.

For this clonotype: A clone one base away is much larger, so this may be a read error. The CDR3 protein is CSAQGAREDMQYF. The CDR3 DNA reads TGCAGCGCTCAGGGGGCGAGGGAAGATATGCAGTATTTT. This chain connects TRBV29-1 to TRBJ2-3; 8 nucleotides agree with TRBD1. The CDR3 has 13 residues. Germline loops: CDR1 SQVTM, CDR2 ANQGSEA.

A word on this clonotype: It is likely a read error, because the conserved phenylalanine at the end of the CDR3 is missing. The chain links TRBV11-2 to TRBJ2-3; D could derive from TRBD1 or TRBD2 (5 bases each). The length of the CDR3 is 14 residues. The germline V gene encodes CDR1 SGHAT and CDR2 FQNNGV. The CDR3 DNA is TGTGCCAGCAGCAAACCGGGACGGGCAGATATGCAGTATTCT. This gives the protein CASSKPGRADMQYS.

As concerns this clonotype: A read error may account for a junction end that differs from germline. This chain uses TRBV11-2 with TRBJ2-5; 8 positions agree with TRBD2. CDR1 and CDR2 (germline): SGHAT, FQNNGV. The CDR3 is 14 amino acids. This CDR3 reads CSSGGGAVGETQYF. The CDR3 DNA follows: TGTTCCAGCGGGGGCGGGGCCGTAGGAGAGACCCAGTACTTC.

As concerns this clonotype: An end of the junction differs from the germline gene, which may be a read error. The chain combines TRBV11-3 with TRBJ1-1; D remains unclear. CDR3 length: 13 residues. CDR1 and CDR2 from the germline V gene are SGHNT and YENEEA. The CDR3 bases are TGTTCCAGCAGCCCCGGTGAGGAGGTCGAAGCTTTCTTT. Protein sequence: CSSSPGEEVEAFF.

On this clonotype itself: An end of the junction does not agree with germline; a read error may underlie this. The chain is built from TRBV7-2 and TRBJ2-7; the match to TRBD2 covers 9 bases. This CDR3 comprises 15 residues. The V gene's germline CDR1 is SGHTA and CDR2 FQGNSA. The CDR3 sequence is CASSLGAGGSYEQYF. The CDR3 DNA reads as TGTGCTAGCAGCTTGGGGGCGGGAGGGTCCTACGAGCAGTACTTC.

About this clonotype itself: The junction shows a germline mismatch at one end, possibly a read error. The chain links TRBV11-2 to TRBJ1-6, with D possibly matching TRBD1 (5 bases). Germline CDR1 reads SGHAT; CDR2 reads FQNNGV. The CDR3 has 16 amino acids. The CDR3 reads CATSFSGHIYNSPLHF. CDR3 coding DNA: TGTGCCACCAGCTTCTCAGGACACATCTATAATTCACCCCTCCACTTT.

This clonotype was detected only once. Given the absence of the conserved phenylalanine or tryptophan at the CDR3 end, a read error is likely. CDR3 nucleotides: TGTGCCAGCATGAACAGGGACCAGCCCCAGCATTAT. Its translation: CASMNRDQPQHY. The chain links TRBV12-3 or TRBV12-4 to TRBJ1-5, with a possible D match to TRBD1 (6 bases). CDR3 length equals 12 residues. Trimming pared 7 bases from V and 7 bases from J, leaving 11 bases between.

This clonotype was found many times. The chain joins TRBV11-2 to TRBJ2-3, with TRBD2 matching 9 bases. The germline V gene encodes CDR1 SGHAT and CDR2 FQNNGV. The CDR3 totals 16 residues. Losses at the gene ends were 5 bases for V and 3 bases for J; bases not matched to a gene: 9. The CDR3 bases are TGTGCCAGCAGCCCCGCGGGACTAGCCGGAACAGATACGCAGTATTTT. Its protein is CASSPAGLAGTDTQYF.